The 11 T cell receptor beta chains below were found in one sample sequenced in a study of cytomegalovirus exposure and HLA in healthy donors. The method was immunoSEQ multiplex PCR; TCRdb's version includes in-frame clones alone and lacks a portion of them. The table includes approximately 150,000 clones, roughly 89% detected once. The sample taken for sequencing was PBMCs. All receptors come from a man younger than 35 in good health and CMV-seropositive.

The genes are TRBV13 and TRBJ1-3; D is ambiguous. The CDR3 length is 14 residues. CDR1 and CDR2 (germline): PRHDT, FYEKMQ (reference sequence). V gave up 3 bases and J gave up 2 bases, with 8 bases separating them. This chain's CDR3 is CASSFFITGNTIYF. In nucleotides, the CDR3 is TGTGCCAGCAGCTTTTTTATAACTGGAAACACCATATATTTT.

CDR3 loop: CATTVRGNQPQHF. CDR3 sequence (DNA): TGTGCCACCACTGTCAGGGGCAATCAGCCCCAGCATTTT. The chain joins TRBV28 to TRBJ1-5, with D possibly being TRBD1 (5 bases). CDR1 is MDHEN and CDR2 is SYDVKM in the germline V gene. This CDR3 has 13 residues. V lost 10 bases and J 2 bases, leaving 12 bases between the germline ends. Filled out from reference TRBV28 and TRBJ1-5, the complete variable domain reads DVKVTQSSRYLVKRTGEKVFLECVQDMDHENMFWYRQDPGLGLRLIYFSYDVKMKEKGDIPEGYSVSREKKERFSLILESASTNQTSMYLCATTVRGNQPQHFGDGTRLSIL.

The rearrangement uses TRBV18 and TRBJ2-2; unclear D gene. The length of the CDR3 is 15 residues. The germline gives CDR1 KGHSH, CDR2 LQKENI. The V and J ends lost 1 base and 4 bases respectively, with 10 bases between them. CDR3 sequence: CASSPLSVGTGELFF. CDR3 DNA sequence: TGTGCCAGCTCACCACTTTCAGTTGGCACCGGGGAGCTGTTTTTT.

This chain uses TRBV5-1 with TRBJ2-3; TRBD2 matches 10 bases. Germline loops: CDR1 SGHRS, CDR2 YFSETQ. This CDR3 contains 17 residues. Trimming removed 4 bases from V and 0 bases from J; junction bases left unmatched: 8. CDR3 DNA: TGCGCCAGCAGCGCCCGGACTAGCGGTCCTAGCACAGATACGCAGTATTTT. This translates into CASSARTSGPSTDTQYF.

The V call is TRBV7-9, the J call TRBJ1-2, with D perhaps TRBD1 (5 bases). The V end was cut by 1 base, the J end by 8 bases, with 11 bases between. Germline lookup yields CDR1 SEHNR and CDR2 FQNEAQ (reference sequence). CDR3 length: 13 residues. The CDR3 here is CASSLGTGHGYTF. Written as DNA, the CDR3 is TGTGCCAGCAGCTTAGGAACAGGTCACGGCTACACCTTC.

This clone was seen once. The chain recombines TRBV28 with TRBJ1-2, with unresolved D. Germline V gene sequence: CDR1 MDHEN, CDR2 SYDVKM. This CDR3 region has 14 residues. Between the trimmed V and J ends, which lost 8 bases and 4 bases, there was a span of 17 bases. CDR3 sequence: CASFAPGWVYGYTF. The CDR3 region has the DNA TGTGCCAGCTTTGCGCCGGGATGGGTCTATGGCTACACCTTC.

V and J are TRBV6-4 and TRBJ2-2; possibly TRBD2 for D (6 bases). The CDR3 length is 13 residues. Trimming removed 8 bases from V and 7 bases from J, with 14 bases in between. Germline V lookup: CDR1 MRHNA, CDR2 SNTAGT. The CDR3 coding sequence is TGTGCCAGCCGGGGACTCCGCAGCGGGGAGCTGTTTTTT. Its protein is CASRGLRSGELFF.

Here the CDR3 reads CASTPAPGYTEAFF. The CDR3, as DNA: TGTGCCAGCACCCCGGCCCCAGGATACACTGAAGCTTTCTTT. The rearrangement uses TRBV28 and TRBJ1-1; D is unclear. V lost 7 bases and J lost 3, with 15 bases in between. The germline V gene has CDR1 MDHEN and CDR2 SYDVKM. The CDR3 runs to 14 residues.

The DNA of the CDR3 is TGTGCCAGCAGCGTACCGCAGGGGGCGGCTTTCTTT. It specifies CASSVPQGAAFF. V usage is TRBV9 and J usage is TRBJ1-1; 8 bases are shared with TRBD1. Germline CDR1 and CDR2: SGDLS and YYNGEE. After removal of 1 base from V and 11 bases from J, the junction contained 4 bases not matched to a gene. CDR3 length: 12 residues.

This sequence joins TRBV10-3 and TRBJ1-5, with D unclear. Between the trimmed V and J ends, which lost 9 bases and 4 bases, there was a span of 10 bases. The CDR3 sequence is 12 residues long. CDR1 is ENHRY and CDR2 is SYGVKD in the germline V gene. The CDR3: CAIAETNQPQHF. CDR3 DNA sequence: TGTGCCATAGCGGAGACGAATCAGCCCCAGCATTTT.

The chain employs TRBV19 and TRBJ2-2; D gene ambiguous. The CDR3 is 14 amino acids. Trimming cost V 3 bases and J 2 bases, with 7 bases left between them. CDR1 and CDR2 (germline): LNHDA, SQIVND (reference sequence). CDR3 nucleotides: TGTGCCAGTAGTATGAGGTCAAACACCGGGGAGCTGTTTTTT. Its protein is CASSMRSNTGELFF.